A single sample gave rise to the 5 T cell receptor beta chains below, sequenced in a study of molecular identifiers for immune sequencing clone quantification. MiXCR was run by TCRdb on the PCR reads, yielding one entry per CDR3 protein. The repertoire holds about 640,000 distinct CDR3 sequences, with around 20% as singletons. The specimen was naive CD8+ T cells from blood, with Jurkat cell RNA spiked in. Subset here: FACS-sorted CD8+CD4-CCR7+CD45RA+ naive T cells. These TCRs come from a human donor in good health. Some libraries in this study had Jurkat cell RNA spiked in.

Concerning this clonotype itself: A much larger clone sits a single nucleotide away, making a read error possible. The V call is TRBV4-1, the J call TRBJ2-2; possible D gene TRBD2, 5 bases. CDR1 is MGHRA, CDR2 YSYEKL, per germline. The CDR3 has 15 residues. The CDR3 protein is CASSQVRSNTGELVF. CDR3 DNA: TGCGCCAGCAGCCAAGTCCGATCGAACACCGGGGAGCTGGTTTTT.

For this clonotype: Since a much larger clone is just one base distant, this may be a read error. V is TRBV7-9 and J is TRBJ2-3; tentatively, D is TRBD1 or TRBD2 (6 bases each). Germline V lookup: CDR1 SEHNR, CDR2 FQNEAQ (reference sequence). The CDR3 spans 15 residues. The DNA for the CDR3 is TGTGCCGGCAGCTTAGTTGGGGGGCACACAGATACGCAGTATTTT. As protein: CAGSLVGGHTDTQYF.

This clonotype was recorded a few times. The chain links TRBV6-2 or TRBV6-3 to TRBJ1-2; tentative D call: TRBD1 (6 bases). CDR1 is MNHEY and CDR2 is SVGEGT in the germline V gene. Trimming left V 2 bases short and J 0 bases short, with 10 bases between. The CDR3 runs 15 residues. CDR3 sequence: CASSYDRRANYGYTF. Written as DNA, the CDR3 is TGTGCCAGCAGTTACGACAGGAGAGCTAACTATGGCTACACCTTC.

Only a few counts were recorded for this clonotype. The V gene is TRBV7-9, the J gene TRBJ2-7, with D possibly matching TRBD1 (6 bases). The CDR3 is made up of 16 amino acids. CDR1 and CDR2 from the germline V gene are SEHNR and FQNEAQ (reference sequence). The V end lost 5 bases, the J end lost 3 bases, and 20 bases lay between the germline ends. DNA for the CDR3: TGTGCCAGCAGCGTATCAGAGGGCAGGGGATTCTACGAGCAGTACTTC. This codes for CASSVSEGRGFYEQYF.

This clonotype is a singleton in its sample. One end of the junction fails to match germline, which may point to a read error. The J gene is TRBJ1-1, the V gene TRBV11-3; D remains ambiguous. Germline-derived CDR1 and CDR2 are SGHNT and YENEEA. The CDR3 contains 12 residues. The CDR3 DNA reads TGTGCCAGCGGCTTAGGCCCCTCCGGAGCTTTCTTT. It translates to CASGLGPSGAFF.